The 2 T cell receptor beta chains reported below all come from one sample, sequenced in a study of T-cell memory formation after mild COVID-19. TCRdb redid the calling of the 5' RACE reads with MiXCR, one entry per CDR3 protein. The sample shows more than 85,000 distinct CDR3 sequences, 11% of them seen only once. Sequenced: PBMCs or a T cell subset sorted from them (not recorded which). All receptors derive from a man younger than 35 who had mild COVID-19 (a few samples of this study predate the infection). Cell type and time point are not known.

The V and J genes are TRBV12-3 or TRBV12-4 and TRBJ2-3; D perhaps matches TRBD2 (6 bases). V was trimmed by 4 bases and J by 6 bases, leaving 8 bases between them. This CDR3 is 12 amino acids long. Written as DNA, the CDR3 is TGTGCCAGCAGTTATGGGGGGGATACGCAGTATTTT. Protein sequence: CASSYGGDTQYF.

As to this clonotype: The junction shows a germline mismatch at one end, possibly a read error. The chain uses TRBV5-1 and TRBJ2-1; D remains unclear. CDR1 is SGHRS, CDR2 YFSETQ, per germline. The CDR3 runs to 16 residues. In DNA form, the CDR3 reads TGCGCCAGCAGCCCCCGGGCCCTAGACTCCTACAATGAGCACTCCTTC. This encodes CASSPRALDSYNEHSF.